Below, 19 T cell receptor beta chains from the same sample are listed, as sequenced in a study of cytomegalovirus exposure and HLA in healthy donors. 60 Vbeta and 13 Jbeta primers were used in PCR. Clones were read by immunoSEQ multiplex PCR, and TCRdb kept only the in-frame ones, dropping some. In the table there are roughly 100,000 clones, roughly 66% of which are singletons. The sequencing sample was made of PBMCs. The receptors come from a woman in her fifties or sixties in good health and CMV-seronegative.

V is TRBV12-5 and J is TRBJ2-3; 8 positions agree with TRBD2. Losses at the gene ends were 4 bases for V and 0 bases for J; bases not matched to a gene: 12. This CDR3 spans 18 amino acids. Germline CDR1 reads LGHNT; CDR2 reads FRNRAP. The CDR3 protein is CASGSRGLERKSTDTQYF. CDR3 nucleotides: TGTGCTAGTGGTTCCCGGGGACTAGAGCGCAAGAGCACAGATACGCAGTATTTT.

The V gene is TRBV7-8, the J gene TRBJ2-2, with D perhaps TRBD2 (5 bases). The CDR3 is 16 residues long. The V and J ends lost 2 bases and 3 bases respectively, with 13 bases between them. CDR1 and CDR2 (germline): SGHVS, FQNEAQ. CDR3 coding DNA: TGTGCCAGCAGCTTATTAGGGCTAGCTCACACCGGGGAGCTGTTTTTT. This translates into CASSLLGLAHTGELFF.

This clone has only one observation. The J gene is TRBJ2-1, the V gene TRBV7-6, with 7 nucleotides matching TRBD2. The V segment lost 6 bases and the J segment 6 bases; nucleotides outside the gene matches: 11. The germline V gene encodes CDR1 SGHVS and CDR2 FNYEAQ. This CDR3 has 15 amino acids. CDR3 loop: CASSGGRAPLNEQFF. The CDR3 DNA reads TGTGCCAGCAGTGGGGGGAGGGCCCCCCTCAATGAGCAGTTCTTC.

This clone came up a few times. The rearrangement uses TRBV15 and TRBJ1-4; TRBD1 matches at 10 bases. The CDR3 is 18 residues long. Germline lookup yields CDR1 LNHNV and CDR2 YYDKDF (reference sequence). With V trimmed by 0 bases and J by 5 bases, 9 bases remained unmatched. Here the CDR3 reads CATSRDPGDRGGNEKLFF. CDR3 coding DNA: TGTGCCACCAGCAGAGACCCAGGGGACAGGGGCGGGAATGAAAAACTGTTTTTT.

This sequence joins TRBV5-1 and TRBJ1-4, with D possibly matching TRBD1 (6 bases). The CDR3 covers 15 residues. The germline V and J ends were trimmed by 6 bases and 4 bases, with 16 bases remaining between them. In germline, CDR1 is SGHRS, CDR2 YFSETQ. CDR3 protein: CASTRGTGNNEKLFF. The CDR3 coding sequence is TGCGCCAGCACCCGGGGAACAGGGAATAATGAAAAACTGTTTTTT.

V usage is TRBV11-2 and J usage is TRBJ1-5, with TRBD1 as a possible D gene (6 bases). The CDR3 totals 17 residues. The germline CDR1 and CDR2 sequences are SGHAT and FQNNGV. Trimming removed 1 base at V and 4 bases at J, with 17 bases between. The CDR3 is CASSLGRAGVRNQPQHF. The CDR3 coding sequence is TGTGCCAGCAGCTTAGGTAGGGCAGGGGTTAGGAATCAGCCCCAGCATTTT.

The chain carries TRBV6-5 and TRBJ2-7, with TRBD1 identical over 9 bases. CDR3 length: 14 residues. Germline trimming cut 4 bases from V and 1 base from J; bases unmatched to any gene: 2. Germline assignment: CDR1 MNHEY and CDR2 SVGAGI. The CDR3 sequence: CASSLGTGSYEQYF. The CDR3 region has the DNA TGTGCCAGCAGTTTAGGGACAGGGTCCTACGAGCAGTACTTC.

The chain has TRBV11-2 and TRBJ2-2; 7 nucleotides align to TRBD1. The CDR3 covers 15 residues. Looked up from germline, CDR1 is SGHAT and CDR2 is FQNNGV. Trimming cost V 5 bases and J 4 bases; bases outside gene matches: 7. CDR3 nucleotide sequence: TGTGCCAGCAGCCCTCAGACAGGGATCACCGGGGAGCTGTTTTTT. It yields the protein CASSPQTGITGELFF.

This clone has more than one count but fewer than ten. The V call is TRBV11-3, the J call TRBJ2-5; D is ambiguous. Looked up from germline, CDR1 is SGHNT and CDR2 is YENEEA. The CDR3 is 12 residues long. The V gene lost 5 bases and the J gene lost 5 bases, with 9 bases spanning the gap. CDR3 residues: CASSPDSETQYF. CDR3 nucleotide sequence: TGTGCCAGCAGCCCAGATAGCGAGACCCAGTACTTC.

The CDR3 protein is CASSATPGLRPYEQYF. The CDR3 DNA reads TGTGCCAGCAGCGCGACCCCGGGACTCCGGCCCTACGAGCAGTACTTC. V and J are TRBV9 and TRBJ2-7, with a weak D call TRBD2 (6 bases). The germline gives CDR1 SGDLS, CDR2 YYNGEE. V was cut by 3 bases and J by 2 bases, with 18 bases left in between. This CDR3 spans 16 amino acids.

This chain uses TRBV7-2 with TRBJ2-3; 7 bases align to TRBD1. CDR3 length: 16 residues. Germline CDR1 reads SGHTA; CDR2 reads FQGNSA. The V gene end was trimmed by 1 base and the J gene end by 3 bases; junction bases not matched to a gene: 7. CDR3 DNA: TGTGCCAGCAGCTTAGTTCTAACAGGGGAAACAGATACGCAGTATTTT. Amino acid sequence: CASSLVLTGETDTQYF. Based on the CDR3 plus reference TRBV7-2 and TRBJ2-3, the full variable domain is GAGVSQSPSNKVTEKGKDVELRCDPISGHTALYWYRQSLGQGLEFLIYFQGNSAPDKSGLPSDRFSAERTGGSVSTLTIQRTQQEDSAVYLCASSLVLTGETDTQYFGPGTRLTVL.

The V gene is TRBV5-1, the J gene TRBJ2-3; 7 nucleotides agree with TRBD1. The CDR3 is 15 residues long. The ends lost 4 bases at V and 1 base at J; junction bases unmatched: 6. The germline CDR1 and CDR2 sequences are SGHRS and YFSETQ. CDR3 sequence reads: CASSIGTARTDTQYF. The CDR3 nucleotides are TGCGCCAGCAGCATCGGGACAGCCCGCACAGATACGCAGTATTTT.

Concerning this clone itself: Sequence at one end of the junction differs from germline and may be a read error. V is TRBV7-9 and J is TRBJ1-2; tentatively, D is TRBD1 (5 bases). The germline gives CDR1 SEHNR, CDR2 FQNEAQ (reference sequence). This CDR3 spans 12 amino acids. The CDR3 DNA follows: TGTTCCAGCAGCTTCGGGGGTATCGGCTACACCTTC. Residues: CSSSFGGIGYTF.

This clone appeared a single time. The rearrangement joins TRBV29-1 to TRBJ1-1, with TRBD1 identical over 9 bases. The CDR3 loop spans 14 amino acids. V trimming: 5 bases; J trimming: 3 bases; junction bases outside the gene matches: 7. Per the germline V gene, CDR1 is SQVTM and CDR2 is ANQGSEA. The CDR3 loop reads CSVFPWDRDTEAFF. The CDR3 coding sequence is TGCAGCGTTTTCCCCTGGGACAGGGACACTGAAGCTTTCTTT. Combining the CDR3 with reference TRBV29-1 and TRBJ1-1 gives the whole variable domain SAVISQKPSRDICQRGTSLTIQCQVDSQVTMMFWYRQQPGQSLTLIATANQGSEATYESGFVIDKFPISRPNLTFSTLTVSNMSPEDSSIYLCSVFPWDRDTEAFFGQGTRLTVV.

This clone has only one observation. The chain joins TRBV5-6 to TRBJ1-6; 11 nucleotides line up with TRBD1. CDR1 and CDR2 from the germline V gene are SGHDT and YYEEEE. V shed 4 bases, J shed 7 bases, and the junction held 4 bases outside the gene matches. The CDR3 contains 15 residues. The CDR3 loop is CASSTGQGGNSPLHF. The CDR3 DNA sequence: TGTGCCAGCAGCACGGGACAGGGGGGGAATTCACCCCTCCACTTT.

The rearrangement joins TRBV5-8 to TRBJ2-4, with 10 bases matching TRBD2. CDR3 length: 17 amino acids. Losses at the gene ends were 10 bases for V and 3 bases for J; bases not matched to a gene: 16. Germline lookup yields CDR1 SGHTS and CDR2 YDEGEE. CDR3 amino acids: CASPDPAGGPVKNIQYF. The CDR3 region has the DNA TGTGCCTCACCCGACCCAGCGGGAGGGCCGGTCAAAAACATTCAGTACTTC.

The chain couples TRBV6-4 to TRBJ2-1; D is perhaps TRBD1 (5 bases). Germline V gives CDR1 MRHNA, CDR2 SNTAGT. This CDR3 region has 13 residues. V lost 6 bases and J 3 bases, leaving 9 bases between the germline ends. CDR3 DNA sequence: TGTGCCAGCAGGAGAGACAGCTACAATGAGCAGTTCTTC. It is translated as CASRRDSYNEQFF.

The chain combines TRBV29-1 with TRBJ2-2; 9 positions agree with TRBD1. Germline V gene sequence: CDR1 SQVTM, CDR2 ANQGSEA. The CDR3 is 16 amino acids. V lost 6 bases, J lost 6 bases, and 14 bases stayed unmatched. The CDR3: CSVTPPGQGNPGELFF. Here the CDR3 DNA reads TGCAGCGTAACACCTCCGGGACAGGGTAACCCCGGGGAGCTGTTTTTT.

This clone was detected a few times. The V and J genes are TRBV2 and TRBJ2-3; a weak D match, TRBD1 (5 bases). The V gene's germline CDR1 is SNHLY and CDR2 FYNNEI. This CDR3 comprises 13 residues. Trimming stripped 1 base from V and 3 bases from J, with 5 bases between. As DNA, the CDR3 is TGTGCCAGCAGTGAAGGACAGACAGATACGCAGTATTTT. Protein product: CASSEGQTDTQYF.